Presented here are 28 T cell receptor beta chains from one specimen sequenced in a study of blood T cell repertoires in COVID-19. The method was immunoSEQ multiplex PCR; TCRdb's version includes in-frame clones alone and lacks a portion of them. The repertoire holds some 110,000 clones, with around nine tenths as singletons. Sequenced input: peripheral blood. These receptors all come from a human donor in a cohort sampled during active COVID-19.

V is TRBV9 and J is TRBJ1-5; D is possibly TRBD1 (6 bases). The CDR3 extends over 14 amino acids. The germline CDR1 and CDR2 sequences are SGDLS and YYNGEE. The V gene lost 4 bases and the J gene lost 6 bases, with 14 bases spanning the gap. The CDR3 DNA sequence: TGTGCCAGCAGCTCTACAGGGAACGCTCAGCCCCAGCATTTT. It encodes CASSSTGNAQPQHF.

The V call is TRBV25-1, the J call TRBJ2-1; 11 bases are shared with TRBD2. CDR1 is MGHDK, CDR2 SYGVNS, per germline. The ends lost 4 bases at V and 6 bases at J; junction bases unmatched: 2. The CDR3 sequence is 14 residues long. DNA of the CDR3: TGTGCCAGCAGTGTTACTAGCGGGAGCAATGAGCAGTTCTTC. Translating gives CASSVTSGSNEQFF.

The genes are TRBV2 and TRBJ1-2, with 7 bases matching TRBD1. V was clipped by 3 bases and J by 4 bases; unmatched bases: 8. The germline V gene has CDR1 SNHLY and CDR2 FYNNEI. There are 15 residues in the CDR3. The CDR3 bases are TGTGCCAGCAGTGAGTTGGGACAGAGAAGCTATGGCTACACCTTC. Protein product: CASSELGQRSYGYTF. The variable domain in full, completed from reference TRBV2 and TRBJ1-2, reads EPEVTQTPSHQVTQMGQEVILRCVPISNHLYFYWYRQILGQKVEFLVSFYNNEISEKSEIFDDQFSVERPDGSNFTLKIRSTKLEDSAMYFCASSELGQRSYGYTFGSGTRLTVV.

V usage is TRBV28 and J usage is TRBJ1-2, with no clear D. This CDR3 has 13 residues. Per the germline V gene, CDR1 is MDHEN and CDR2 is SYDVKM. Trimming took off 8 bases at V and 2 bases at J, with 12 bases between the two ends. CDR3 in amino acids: CASGRPFNYGYTF. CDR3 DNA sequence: TGTGCCAGCGGGCGCCCTTTCAACTATGGCTACACCTTC.

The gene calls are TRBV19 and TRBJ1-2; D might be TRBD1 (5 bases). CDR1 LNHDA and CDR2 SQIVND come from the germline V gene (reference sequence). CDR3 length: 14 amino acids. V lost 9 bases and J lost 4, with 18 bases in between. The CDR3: CASLPRVLSYGYTF. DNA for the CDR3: TGTGCCAGCCTGCCCAGGGTCTTATCCTATGGCTACACCTTC.

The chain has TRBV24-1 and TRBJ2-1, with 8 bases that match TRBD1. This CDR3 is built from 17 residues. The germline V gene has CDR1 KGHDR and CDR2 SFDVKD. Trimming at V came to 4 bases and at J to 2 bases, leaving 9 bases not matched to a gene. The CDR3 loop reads CATSERGQGLPYNEQFF. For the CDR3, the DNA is TGTGCCACCAGTGAACGAGGACAGGGCTTACCCTACAATGAGCAGTTCTTC.

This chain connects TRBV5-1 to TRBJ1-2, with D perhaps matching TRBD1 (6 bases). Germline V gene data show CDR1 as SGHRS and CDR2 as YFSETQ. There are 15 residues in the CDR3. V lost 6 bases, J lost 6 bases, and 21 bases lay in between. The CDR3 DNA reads TGCGCCAGCACCGCCGGAGGGGGGGCTTGGGATGGCTACACCTTC. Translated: CASTAGGGAWDGYTF.

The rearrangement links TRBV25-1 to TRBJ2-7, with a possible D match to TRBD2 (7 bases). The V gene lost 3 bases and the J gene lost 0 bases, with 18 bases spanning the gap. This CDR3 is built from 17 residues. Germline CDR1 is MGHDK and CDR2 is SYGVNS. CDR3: CASSDPSGGGDSYEQYF. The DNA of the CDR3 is TGTGCCAGCAGTGATCCTTCTGGAGGGGGGGACTCCTACGAGCAGTACTTC.

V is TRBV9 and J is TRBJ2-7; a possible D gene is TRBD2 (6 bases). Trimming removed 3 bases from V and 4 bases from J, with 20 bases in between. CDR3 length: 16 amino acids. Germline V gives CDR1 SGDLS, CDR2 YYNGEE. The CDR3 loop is CASSAGLTVSGYEQYF. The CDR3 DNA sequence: TGTGCCAGCAGCGCGGGACTTACCGTGAGTGGGTACGAGCAGTACTTC.

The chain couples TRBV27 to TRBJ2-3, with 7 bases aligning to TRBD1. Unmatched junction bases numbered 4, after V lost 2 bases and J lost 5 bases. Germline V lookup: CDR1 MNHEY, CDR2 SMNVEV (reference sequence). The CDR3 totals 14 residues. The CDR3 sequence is CASSLGQVLDTQYF. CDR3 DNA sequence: TGTGCCAGCAGTTTAGGACAGGTGTTAGATACGCAGTATTTT.

The CDR3 loop is CASSFWDWSNEQFF. The CDR3, as DNA: TGTGCCAGCAGTTTTTGGGACTGGAGCAATGAGCAGTTCTTC. The V call is TRBV28, the J call TRBJ2-1, with D possibly being TRBD2 (6 bases). The germline CDR1 and CDR2 sequences are MDHEN and SYDVKM. V was cut by 3 bases and J by 6 bases, with 12 bases left in between. The CDR3 is made up of 14 amino acids.

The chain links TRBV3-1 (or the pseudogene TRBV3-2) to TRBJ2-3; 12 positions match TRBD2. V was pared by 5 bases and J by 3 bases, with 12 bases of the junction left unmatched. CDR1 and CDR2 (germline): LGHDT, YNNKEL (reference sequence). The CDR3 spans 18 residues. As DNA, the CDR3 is TGTGCCAGCAGCGAAGGACTAGCGGGAAAGGGGCCGACAGATACGCAGTATTTT. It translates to CASSEGLAGKGPTDTQYF.

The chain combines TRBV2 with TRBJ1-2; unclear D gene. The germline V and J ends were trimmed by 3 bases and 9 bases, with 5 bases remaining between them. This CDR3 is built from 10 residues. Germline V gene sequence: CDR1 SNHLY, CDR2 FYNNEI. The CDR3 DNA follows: TGTGCCAGCAGTGACGAGAGCTACACCTTC. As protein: CASSDESYTF.

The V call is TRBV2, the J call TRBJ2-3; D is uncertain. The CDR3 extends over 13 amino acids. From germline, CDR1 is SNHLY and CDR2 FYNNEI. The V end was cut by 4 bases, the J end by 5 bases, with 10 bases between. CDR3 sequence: CASSVVVGDTQYF. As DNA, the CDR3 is TGTGCCAGCAGTGTCGTCGTCGGAGATACGCAGTATTTT.

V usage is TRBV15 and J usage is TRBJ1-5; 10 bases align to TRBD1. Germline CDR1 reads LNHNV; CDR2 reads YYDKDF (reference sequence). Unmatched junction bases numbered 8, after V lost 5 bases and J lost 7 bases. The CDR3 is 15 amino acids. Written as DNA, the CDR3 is TGTGCCACCAGCTCCCAGACAGGGGGCGGGCAGCCCCAGCATTTT. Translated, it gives CATSSQTGGGQPQHF.

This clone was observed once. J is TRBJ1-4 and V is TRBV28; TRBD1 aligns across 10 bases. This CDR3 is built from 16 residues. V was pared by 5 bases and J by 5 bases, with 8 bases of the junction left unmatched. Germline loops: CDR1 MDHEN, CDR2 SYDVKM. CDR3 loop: CASSDFPGQGNEKLFF. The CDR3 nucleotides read TGTGCCAGCAGTGACTTCCCGGGACAGGGGAATGAAAAACTGTTTTTT.

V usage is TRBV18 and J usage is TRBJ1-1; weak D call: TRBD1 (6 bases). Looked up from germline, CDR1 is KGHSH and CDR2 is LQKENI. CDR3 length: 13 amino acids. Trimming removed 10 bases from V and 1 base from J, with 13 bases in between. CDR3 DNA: TGTGCCAACGCACAGGGAAGGAACACTGAAGCTTTCTTT. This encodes CANAQGRNTEAFF.

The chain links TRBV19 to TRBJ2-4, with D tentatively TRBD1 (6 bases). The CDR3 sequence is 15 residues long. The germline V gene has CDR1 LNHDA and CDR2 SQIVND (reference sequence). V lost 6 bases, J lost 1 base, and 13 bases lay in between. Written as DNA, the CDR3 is TGTGCCAGTAGCACCACAGGGTCCGCCAAAAACATTCAGTACTTC. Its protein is CASSTTGSAKNIQYF.

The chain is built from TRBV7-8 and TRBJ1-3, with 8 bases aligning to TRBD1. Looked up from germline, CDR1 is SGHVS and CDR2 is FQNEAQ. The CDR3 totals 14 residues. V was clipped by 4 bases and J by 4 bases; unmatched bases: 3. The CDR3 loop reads CASSSRGLGNTIYF. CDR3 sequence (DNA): TGTGCCAGCAGCTCCAGGGGGCTCGGAAACACCATATATTTT.

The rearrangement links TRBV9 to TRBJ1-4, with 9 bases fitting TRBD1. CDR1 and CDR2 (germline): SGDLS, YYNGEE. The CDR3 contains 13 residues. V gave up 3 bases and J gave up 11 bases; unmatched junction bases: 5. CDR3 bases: TGTGCCAGCAGCGAACAGGGGGCGGGGAAACTGTTTTTT. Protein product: CASSEQGAGKLFF. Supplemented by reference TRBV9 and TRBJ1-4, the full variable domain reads DSGVTQTPKHLITATGQRVTLRCSPRSGDLSVYWYQQSLDQGLQFLIQYYNGEERAKGNILERFSAQQFPDLHSELNLSSLELGDSALYFCASSEQGAGKLFFGSGTQLSVL.

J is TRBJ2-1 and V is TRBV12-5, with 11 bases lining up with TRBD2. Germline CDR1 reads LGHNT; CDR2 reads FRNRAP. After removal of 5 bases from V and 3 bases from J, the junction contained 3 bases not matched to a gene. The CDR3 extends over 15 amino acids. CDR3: CASGRTSGHYNEQFF. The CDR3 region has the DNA TGTGCTAGTGGTCGGACTAGCGGGCACTACAATGAGCAGTTCTTC.

Here the CDR3 DNA reads TGTGCCAGCAGAGTCGGGGGAAGCTCTGGAAACACCATATATTTT. Amino acids: CASRVGGSSGNTIYF. The gene calls are TRBV7-9 and TRBJ1-3; D possibly corresponds to TRBD1 (5 bases). The ends were cut back, 6 bases at V and 0 bases at J, with 12 bases in the middle. This CDR3 region has 15 residues. Germline V gene data show CDR1 as SEHNR and CDR2 as FQNEAQ (reference sequence).

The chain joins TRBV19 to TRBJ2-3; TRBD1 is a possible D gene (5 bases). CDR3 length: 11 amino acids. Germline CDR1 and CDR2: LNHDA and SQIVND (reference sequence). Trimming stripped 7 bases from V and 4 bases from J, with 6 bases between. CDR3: CASKGSDTQYF. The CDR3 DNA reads TGTGCCAGTAAGGGGTCAGATACGCAGTATTTT.

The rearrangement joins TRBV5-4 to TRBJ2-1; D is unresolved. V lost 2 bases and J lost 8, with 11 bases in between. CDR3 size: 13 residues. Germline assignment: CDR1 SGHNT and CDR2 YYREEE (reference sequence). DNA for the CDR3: TGTGCCAGCAGCTTTCTGGCTGGGCATGAGCAGTTCTTC. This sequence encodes CASSFLAGHEQFF.

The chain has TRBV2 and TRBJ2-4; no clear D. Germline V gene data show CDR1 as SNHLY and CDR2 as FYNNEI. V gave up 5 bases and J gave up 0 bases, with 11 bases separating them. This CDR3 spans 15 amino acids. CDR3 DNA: TGTGCCAGCAGTCCCGATCTACTAGCCAAAAACATTCAGTACTTC. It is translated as CASSPDLLAKNIQYF. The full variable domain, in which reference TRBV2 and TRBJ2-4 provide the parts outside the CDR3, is EPEVTQTPSHQVTQMGQEVILRCVPISNHLYFYWYRQILGQKVEFLVSFYNNEISEKSEIFDDQFSVERPDGSNFTLKIRSTKLEDSAMYFCASSPDLLAKNIQYFGAGTRLSVL.

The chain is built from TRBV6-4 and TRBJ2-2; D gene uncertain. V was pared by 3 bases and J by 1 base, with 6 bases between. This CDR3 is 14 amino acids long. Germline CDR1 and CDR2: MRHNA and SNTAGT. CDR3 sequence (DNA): TGTGCCAGCAGTGAAGGAGAGAACACCGGGGAGCTGTTTTTT. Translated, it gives CASSEGENTGELFF.

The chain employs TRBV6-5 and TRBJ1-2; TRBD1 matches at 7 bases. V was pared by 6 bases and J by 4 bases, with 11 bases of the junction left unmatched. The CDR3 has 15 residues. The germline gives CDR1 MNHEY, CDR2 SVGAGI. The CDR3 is CASSQRTGTAYGYTF. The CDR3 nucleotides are TGTGCCAGCAGCCAAAGGACCGGGACAGCCTATGGCTACACCTTC.

This chain's CDR3 is CASSPGQGVNEQFF. The CDR3 nucleotides read TGTGCCAGCAGCCCGGGACAGGGGGTCAATGAGCAGTTCTTC. The rearrangement uses TRBV7-3 and TRBJ2-1; 11 bases map to TRBD1. CDR3 length: 14 amino acids. The V segment lost 5 bases and the J segment 6 bases; nucleotides outside the gene matches: 3. The V gene's germline CDR1 is SGHTA and CDR2 FQGTGA.